This paragraph covers one T cell receptor (beta chain) sequence. Antigen unknown. Sequencing used immunoSEQ multiplex PCR; TCRdb keeps in-frame clones, though not all of them. The table includes about 180,000 clones, 90% detected once. The CDR3 totals 14 residues. CDR1 is SEHNR, CDR2 FQNEAQ, per germline (reference sequence). With 4 bases removed from V and 2 bases from J, the gap between germline ends came to 11 bases. The record originates from a study of T cell responses to AZD1222 COVID-19 vaccine. Study-wide findings and caveats: Donors were largely white British and mainly female; clonal diversity was possibly underestimated.

This sequence was found in an adult in good health. This chain joins TRBV7-9 and TRBJ1-1; no clear D gene. The sample in question was peripheral blood, obtained on day 0 of AZD1222 vaccination. Here the CDR3 DNA reads TGTGCCAGCAGCTCATGGGCCCAAAACACTGAAGCTTTCTTT. Amino acids: CASSSWAQNTEAFF.